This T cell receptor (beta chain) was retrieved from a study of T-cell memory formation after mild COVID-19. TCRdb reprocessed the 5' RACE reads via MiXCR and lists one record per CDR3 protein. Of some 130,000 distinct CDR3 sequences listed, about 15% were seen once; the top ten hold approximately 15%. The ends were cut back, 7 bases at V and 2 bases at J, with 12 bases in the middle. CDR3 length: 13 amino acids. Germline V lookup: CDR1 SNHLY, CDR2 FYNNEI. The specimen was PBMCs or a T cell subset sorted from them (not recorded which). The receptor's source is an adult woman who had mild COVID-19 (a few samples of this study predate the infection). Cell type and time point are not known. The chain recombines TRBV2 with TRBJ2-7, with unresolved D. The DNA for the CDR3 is TGTGCCAGCAAGGTTCAGTTTACCTACGAGCAGTACTTC. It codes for CASKVQFTYEQYF.